The rows below give T cell receptor beta chains drawn from one sample of a study of blood T cell repertoires in COVID-19. Some clones are missing from TCRdb's copy, which holds only in-frame ones; the method was immunoSEQ multiplex PCR. Of 250,000 or so clones listed, 75% to 85% are singletons. Material for sequencing was peripheral blood. The source of these receptors is a man aged 40-49 years who had recovered from COVID-19. Each CDR3 is given with its conserved first and last residue. The D gene is left open where the match is weak. Part of the rows lack a size; the others show once, few, many or a class for expanded clones.

CDR3 protein: CASSYSPGTSGGYGETQYF
CDR3 DNA: TGTGCCAGCAGTTACTCACCCGGGACTAGCGGGGGGTACGGGGAGACCCAGTACTTC
D gene: TRBD2
clone size: -
CDR3 length: 19
V gene: TRBV6-2/TRBV6-3
J gene: TRBJ2-5

CDR3 protein: CASSSGVYEQYF
CDR3 DNA: TGTGCCAGCAGTTCAGGTGTCTACGAGCAGTACTTC
D gene: -
clone size: few
CDR3 length: 12
V gene: TRBV6-2/TRBV6-3
J gene: TRBJ2-7

CDR3 protein: CASSPTGASSYEQYF
CDR3 DNA: TGTGCCAGCAGCCCAACAGGGGCTTCCTCCTACGAGCAGTACTTC
D gene: TRBD1
clone size: -
CDR3 length: 15
V gene: TRBV7-9
J gene: TRBJ2-7

CDR3 protein: CASSEGAAVLGSPLHF
CDR3 DNA: TGTGCCAGCAGTGAAGGAGCCGCGGTGTTGGGTTCACCCCTCCACTTT
D gene: -
clone size: -
CDR3 length: 16
V gene: TRBV2
J gene: TRBJ1-6

CDR3 protein: CASSFPGDQPQHF
CDR3 DNA: TGTGCCAGCAGTTTTCCAGGGGATCAGCCCCAGCATTTT
D gene: -
clone size: -
CDR3 length: 13
V gene: TRBV12-3/TRBV12-4
J gene: TRBJ1-5

CDR3 protein: CASSPQGNTEAFF
CDR3 DNA: TGTGCCAGCAGCCCCCAGGGGAATACTGAAGCTTTCTTT
D gene: -
clone size: -
CDR3 length: 13
V gene: TRBV7-9
J gene: TRBJ1-1

CDR3 protein: CASSDSSQGRNSPLHF
CDR3 DNA: TGTGCCAGCAGTGATTCCTCACAGGGTAGGAATTCACCCCTCCACTTT
D gene: -
clone size: -
CDR3 length: 16
V gene: TRBV25-1
J gene: TRBJ1-6

CDR3 protein: CATNPQGSSYNEQFF
CDR3 DNA: TGTGCCACCAATCCGCAGGGAAGCTCCTACAATGAGCAGTTCTTC
D gene: -
clone size: -
CDR3 length: 15
V gene: TRBV15
J gene: TRBJ2-1

CDR3 protein: CASSPSQGNTEAFF
CDR3 DNA: TGTGCCAGCTCACCATCGCAGGGGAACACTGAAGCTTTCTTT
D gene: -
clone size: once
CDR3 length: 14
V gene: TRBV18
J gene: TRBJ1-1

CDR3 protein: CASSPPVSTDTQYF
CDR3 DNA: TGTGCCAGCAGCCCCCCCGTGAGCACAGATACGCAGTATTTT
D gene: -
clone size: -
CDR3 length: 14
V gene: TRBV7-9
J gene: TRBJ2-3

CDR3 protein: CSASEGYEQYF
CDR3 DNA: TGCAGTGCTAGCGAGGGCTACGAGCAGTACTTC
D gene: -
clone size: -
CDR3 length: 11
V gene: TRBV20-1
J gene: TRBJ2-7

CDR3 protein: CARSFGGASNQPQHF
CDR3 DNA: TGTGCCAGAAGCTTTGGAGGGGCGAGCAATCAGCCCCAGCATTTT
D gene: -
clone size: -
CDR3 length: 15
V gene: TRBV5-3
J gene: TRBJ1-5

CDR3 protein: CASSEQGKQYF
CDR3 DNA: TGTGCCAGCAGTGAGCAGGGCAAGCAGTACTTC
D gene: -
clone size: -
CDR3 length: 11
V gene: TRBV6-1
J gene: TRBJ2-7

CDR3 protein: CASSYLAGGPSGTGELFF
CDR3 DNA: TGTGCCAGCAGTTACTTGGCGGGAGGGCCCTCGGGCACCGGGGAGCTGTTTTTT
D gene: TRBD2
clone size: -
CDR3 length: 18
V gene: TRBV6-2/TRBV6-3
J gene: TRBJ2-2

CDR3 protein: CASSLTGGIVYGYTF
CDR3 DNA: TGTGCCAGCAGCCTGACAGGGGGGATAGTCTATGGCTACACCTTC
D gene: TRBD1
clone size: -
CDR3 length: 15
V gene: TRBV3-1/TRBV3-2
J gene: TRBJ1-2

CDR3 protein: CASSYPRRAGSHEQYF
CDR3 DNA: TGTGCCAGCAGTTACCCAAGGAGGGCAGGGTCCCACGAGCAGTACTTC
D gene: -
clone size: -
CDR3 length: 16
V gene: TRBV6-5
J gene: TRBJ2-7

CDR3 protein: CASSLVGLAGELFF
CDR3 DNA: TGTGCCAGCAGCTTAGTAGGGTTAGCGGGGGAGCTGTTTTTT
D gene: -
clone size: -
CDR3 length: 14
V gene: TRBV7-2
J gene: TRBJ2-2

CDR3 protein: CASSQDWAVTDTQYF
CDR3 DNA: TGCGCCAGCAGCCAAGATTGGGCCGTCACAGATACGCAGTATTTT
D gene: -
clone size: few
CDR3 length: 15
V gene: TRBV4-3
J gene: TRBJ2-3

CDR3 protein: CASSRGGGFAGELFF
CDR3 DNA: TGCGCCAGCAGCCGAGGAGGGGGCTTCGCCGGGGAGCTGTTTTTT
D gene: -
clone size: -
CDR3 length: 15
V gene: TRBV4-1
J gene: TRBJ2-2

CDR3 protein: CASNALTSGDYNEQFF
CDR3 DNA: TGCGCCAGCAACGCCCTGACTAGCGGGGACTACAATGAGCAGTTCTTC
D gene: TRBD2
clone size: -
CDR3 length: 16
V gene: TRBV5-1
J gene: TRBJ2-1

CDR3 protein: CASSLLSGTFQDEQYF
CDR3 DNA: TGTGCCAGCAGCTTGCTTTCCGGGACTTTCCAAGACGAGCAGTACTTC
D gene: -
clone size: -
CDR3 length: 16
V gene: TRBV5-6
J gene: TRBJ2-7

CDR3 protein: CASSPPSGSSYNEQFF
CDR3 DNA: TGTGCCAGCAGCCCTCCGAGCGGGAGCTCCTACAATGAGCAGTTCTTC
D gene: TRBD2
clone size: -
CDR3 length: 16
V gene: TRBV11-2
J gene: TRBJ2-1

CDR3 protein: CASSLAGTGFFGELFF
CDR3 DNA: TGTGCCAGCAGCTTAGCCGGGACAGGGTTTTTCGGGGAGCTGTTTTTT
D gene: TRBD1
clone size: -
CDR3 length: 16
V gene: TRBV7-8
J gene: TRBJ2-2

CDR3 protein: CAWIEKGADTQYF
CDR3 DNA: TGTGCCTGGATCGAAAAGGGGGCGGATACGCAGTATTTT
D gene: TRBD1
clone size: -
CDR3 length: 13
V gene: TRBV30
J gene: TRBJ2-3